This entry concerns a single T cell receptor (beta chain). What it recognizes is unknown. Germline loops: CDR1 SGHDN, CDR2 FVKESK. The CDR3 loop spans 17 amino acids. V lost 5 bases, J lost 1 base, and 10 bases stayed unmatched. Method: immunoSEQ multiplex PCR; TCRdb's copy keeps in-frame clones and lacks some. Seen here are roughly 2.4 million clones, approximately 94% observed once, and the top ten hold approximately 0.13%. The data derive from a study of shared clonotypes between healthy human individuals. Study results and caveats: Since donors were few, the genetic and exposure-history diversity represented was limited.

This receptor was taken from a man aged 18 to 29 in good health. The rearrangement links TRBV14 to TRBJ2-3; 9 bases are shared with TRBD1. Sequencing was done on a sample of naive CD4+ T cells sorted from blood. Subset denoted: CD45RA+ positively selected. For the CDR3, the DNA is TGTGCCAGCAGCGAGTTCACAGGGGGCGGCGGCACAGATACGCAGTATTTT. Amino acid sequence: CASSEFTGGGGTDTQYF.